The 5 T cell receptor beta chains listed next were all sequenced from one sample in a study of OX40 agonist ivuxolimab in advanced cancers. Generated by immunoSEQ multiplex PCR, the TCRdb table keeps only in-frame clones and is missing some. The sample consists of around 50,000 clones, approximately 78% of them appearing once. Specimen: CD4+ or CD8+ T cells sorted from blood, collected in a trial of the OX40 agonist ivuxolimab. These receptor sequences come from an adult with an advanced solid tumor such as melanoma, head and neck, liver or kidney cancer.

The chain combines TRBV27 with TRBJ2-5; 7 bases align to TRBD1. The germline gives CDR1 MNHEY, CDR2 SMNVEV (reference sequence). This CDR3 contains 16 residues. The ends lost 4 bases at V and 1 base at J; junction bases unmatched: 9. The CDR3 loop is CASSSGKGGGQETQYF. The CDR3 region has the DNA TGTGCCAGCAGTTCCGGTAAAGGGGGCGGCCAAGAGACCCAGTACTTC.

The chain combines TRBV11-3 with TRBJ1-1; D remains ambiguous. Trimming shortened V by 2 bases and J by 5 bases, and 9 bases separated the two germline ends. The CDR3 sequence is 13 residues long. The V gene's germline CDR1 is SGHNT and CDR2 YENEEA. The CDR3 spells CASSLSGGTEAFF. For the CDR3, the DNA is TGTGCCAGCAGCTTATCGGGAGGGACTGAAGCTTTCTTT.

The count of this clone is one. The V call is TRBV15, the J call TRBJ1-1; D is perhaps TRBD1 (5 bases). Germline assignment: CDR1 LNHNV and CDR2 YYDKDF (reference sequence). V was pared by 5 bases and J by 0 bases, with 16 bases between. The CDR3 extends over 16 amino acids. The CDR3 sequence is CATSRLWGSMNTEAFF. In DNA form, the CDR3 reads TGTGCCACCAGCCGTCTTTGGGGGAGTATGAACACTGAAGCTTTCTTT.

The chain combines TRBV19 with TRBJ1-2; weak D call: TRBD1 (6 bases). CDR1 is LNHDA and CDR2 is SQIVND in the germline V gene (reference sequence). This CDR3 region has 15 residues. V dropped 0 bases and J dropped 7 bases, with 15 bases sitting between them. CDR3 in amino acids: CASSIEGRGRGGYTF. CDR3 DNA sequence: TGTGCCAGTAGTATAGAGGGACGGGGGCGCGGTGGCTACACCTTC.

The table lists this clone with a few counts. The V and J genes are TRBV4-1 and TRBJ2-5; a possible D gene is TRBD2 (5 bases). The CDR3 has 15 residues. Germline V lookup: CDR1 MGHRA, CDR2 YSYEKL. V was trimmed by 3 bases and J by 0 bases, leaving 11 bases between them. CDR3 residues: CASSHPGLNQETQYF. The CDR3 DNA sequence: TGCGCCAGCAGCCACCCTGGACTCAACCAAGAGACCCAGTACTTC.